This TCR beta chain was captured in a study of memory B cells and T cells in multiple sclerosis listed by TCRdb under 2018. About the study as a whole: In multiple sclerosis patients, the study set the TCR beta repertoires of autoproliferating peripheral T cells against those of T cells infiltrating brain lesions. TCR sequencing involved a couple of multiple sclerosis patients from whom brain lesions at autopsy or brain-infiltrating cells from biopsy were available.

After stimulus-free culture of CFSE-labeled PBMCs, the autoproliferating (CFSEdim) and non-proliferating (CFSEhi) T cell fractions were sequenced separately. In total, more than 4x10^7 CFSE-labeled PBMCs were cultured without stimulus for six to eight days, after which replicate wells were pooled. PBMCs were labeled with approximately 0.5 uM CFSE and cultured in serum-free AIM-V medium without exogenous stimuli. PBMCs were isolated by Ficoll density gradient centrifugation and were cryopreserved before use. Using a FACSAria III, live 7-AAD-negative cells were sorted, then washed with PBS and stored frozen at -80 degrees C as dry pellets. Between the V and J ends, shortened by 2 bases and 4 bases respectively, the junction contains 9 bases. The CDR3 goes from the cysteine to the phenylalanine over 13 residues. The CDR3 DNA has 39 bases and is translated from base 1. The germline V gene encodes CDR1 SEHNR and CDR2 FQNEAQ (reference sequence).

TCRbeta CDR3 regions were amplified from extracted genomic DNA using the immunoSEQ Platform. Multiplex PCR, high-throughput sequencing and a vendor bioinformatics pipeline were brought together in the immunoSEQ assay. On the authors' methods: Non-productive sequences and CDR3s under 4 amino acids long were removed, and the clonotype frequencies in each sample were recalculated. In immunoSEQ Analyzer 2.0, shared clonotypes were identified as identical CDR3 amino acid, V gene and J gene sequences. To normalize repertoire overlap, the number of shared clonotypes was divided by the product of the two clone-set sizes and multiplied by 1000 to give arbitrary units. TCRdb re-hosts the immuneACCESS table, in-frame sequences only. Its copies lack some clones; in the studies checked, an unresolved V gene accounts for under half of them, and the cause for the rest is not known. V, J and clone size are those of that table, while D and trimming were read from the DNA. The sample profile shows 12,000 or so clones; around four fifths of them were found once. Over 2.5% of the sample is in the top ten clones.

Study-level results and caveats: Clone-set sizes varied between compartments, which affected the numbers of shared clonotypes and made normalization necessary.

Comments on this clone: This receptor's antigen is unknown. No quality values exist for individual bases; no much larger clone is one base distant.

Here the chain combines TRBV7-9 and TRBJ2-7; possibly the D gene is TRBD1, per 5 matching bases. The sequencing input was PBMCs from blood kept in culture. The source of this sequence is a human donor with multiple sclerosis. The CDR3 corresponds to CASSLPDSYEQYF. Read as DNA, the sequence is TGTGCCAGCAGCTTACCCGACAGTTACGAGCAGTACTTC. With the rest looked up from the reference TRBV7-9 and TRBJ2-7 genes rather than sequenced, the full variable domain is DTGVSQNPRHKITKRGQNVTFRCDPISEHNRLYWYRQTLGQGPEFLTYFQNEAQLEKSRLLSDRFSAERPKGSFSTLEIQRTEQGDSAMYLCASSLPDSYEQYFGPGTRLTVT.